This TCR beta chain is drawn from a study of blood T cell repertoires in COVID-19. The protocol was immunoSEQ multiplex PCR, while the TCRdb copy is restricted to in-frame clones and leaves out a portion. The sample gives about 350,000 clones, about nine tenths of which show up once; approximately 1% is in the top ten. Germline V gene lookup returns CDR1 SGHTA and CDR2 FQGNSA. The junction had 7 bases not matched to a gene; V was cut back by 4 bases and J by 7 bases. The CDR3 loop spans 16 amino acids. Participants were aged about 18 to 90 years, lived in around 22 US areas, and enrolled virtually. Self-reported history from a screening survey and questionnaire set each donor's cohort. Exposed enrollees encountered a COVID-19 case at some point within 2 weeks before study entry.

The TCR was taken from a woman aged 25-40 years who had been exposed to COVID-19. This sequence joins TRBV7-2 and TRBJ2-2, with 12 nucleotides matching TRBD1. Sample: PBMCs or T cells enriched from blood (not recorded which). The DNA for the CDR3 is TGTGCCAGCAGCTCGTCGGGACAGGGGGCTATCGGGGAGCTGTTTTTT. It codes for CASSSSGQGAIGELFF.